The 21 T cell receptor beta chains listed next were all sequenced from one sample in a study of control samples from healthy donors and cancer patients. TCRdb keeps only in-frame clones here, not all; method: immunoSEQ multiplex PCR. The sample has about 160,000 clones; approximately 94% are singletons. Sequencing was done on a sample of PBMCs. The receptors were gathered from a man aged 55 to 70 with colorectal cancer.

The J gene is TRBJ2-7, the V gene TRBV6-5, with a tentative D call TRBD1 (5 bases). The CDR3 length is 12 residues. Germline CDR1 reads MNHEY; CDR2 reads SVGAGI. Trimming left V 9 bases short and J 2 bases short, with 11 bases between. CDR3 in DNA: TGTGCCAGTAGAACAGGAACCTACGAGCAGTACTTC. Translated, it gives CASRTGTYEQYF.

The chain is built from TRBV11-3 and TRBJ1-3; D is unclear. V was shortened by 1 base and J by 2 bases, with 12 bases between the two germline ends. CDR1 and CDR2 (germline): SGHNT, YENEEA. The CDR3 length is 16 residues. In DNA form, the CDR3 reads TGTGCCAGCAGCTTAGGAGGCAGACTGACTGGAAACACCATATATTTT. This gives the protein CASSLGGRLTGNTIYF.

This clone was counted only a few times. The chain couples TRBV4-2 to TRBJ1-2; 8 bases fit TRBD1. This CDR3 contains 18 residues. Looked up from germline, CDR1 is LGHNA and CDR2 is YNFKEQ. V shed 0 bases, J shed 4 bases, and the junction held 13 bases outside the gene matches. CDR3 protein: CASSQDPTLRQGTYGYTF. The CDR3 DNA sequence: TGTGCCAGCAGCCAAGACCCAACCCTGCGACAGGGGACCTATGGCTACACCTTC.

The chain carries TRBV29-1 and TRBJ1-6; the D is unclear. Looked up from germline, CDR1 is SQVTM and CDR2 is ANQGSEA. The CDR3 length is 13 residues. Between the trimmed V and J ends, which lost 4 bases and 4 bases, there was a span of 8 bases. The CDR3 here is CSVAAEYNSPLHF. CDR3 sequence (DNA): TGCAGCGTTGCGGCGGAGTATAATTCACCCCTCCACTTT.

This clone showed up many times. CDR3 DNA sequence: TGTGCCAGCAGCCAAGATGTTATAGGACGGATGAACACTGAAGCTTTCTTT. Translating gives CASSQDVIGRMNTEAFF. The chain is built from TRBV3-1 (or the pseudogene TRBV3-2) and TRBJ1-1, with D unresolved. Between the trimmed V and J ends, which lost 0 bases and 0 bases, there was a span of 14 bases. CDR3 length equals 17 residues. Germline V CDR1 and CDR2: LGHDT, YNNKEL (reference sequence).

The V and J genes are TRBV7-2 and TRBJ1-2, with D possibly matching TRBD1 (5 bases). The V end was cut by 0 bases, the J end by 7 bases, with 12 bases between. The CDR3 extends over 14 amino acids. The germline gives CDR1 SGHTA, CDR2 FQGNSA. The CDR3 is CASSLARTGGGYTF. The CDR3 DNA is TGTGCCAGCAGCTTAGCCAGGACGGGGGGTGGCTACACCTTC.

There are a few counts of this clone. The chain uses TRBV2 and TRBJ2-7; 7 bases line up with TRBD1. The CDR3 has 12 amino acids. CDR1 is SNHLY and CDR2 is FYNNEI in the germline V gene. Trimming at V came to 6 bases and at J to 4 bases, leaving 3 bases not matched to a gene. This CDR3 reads CASRVQGYEQYF. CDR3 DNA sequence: TGTGCCAGCAGGGTACAGGGGTACGAGCAGTACTTC.

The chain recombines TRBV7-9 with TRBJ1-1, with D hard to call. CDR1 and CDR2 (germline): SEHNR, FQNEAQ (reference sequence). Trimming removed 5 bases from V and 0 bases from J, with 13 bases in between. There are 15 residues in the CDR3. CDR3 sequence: CASSPRSGLNTEAFF. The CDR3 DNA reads TGTGCCAGCAGCCCCCGCTCGGGATTGAACACTGAAGCTTTCTTT.

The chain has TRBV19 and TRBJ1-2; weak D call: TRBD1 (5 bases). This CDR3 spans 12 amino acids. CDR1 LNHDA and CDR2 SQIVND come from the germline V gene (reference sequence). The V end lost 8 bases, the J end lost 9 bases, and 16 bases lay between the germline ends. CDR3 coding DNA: TGTGCCAGTTGGGCAGGGAAGGCTAGCTACACCTTC. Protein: CASWAGKASYTF. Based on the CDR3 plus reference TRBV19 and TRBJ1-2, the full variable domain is DGGITQSPKYLFRKEGQNVTLSCEQNLNHDAMYWYRQDPGQGLRLIYYSQIVNDFQKGDIAEGYSVSREKKESFPLTVTSAQKNPTAFYLCASWAGKASYTFGSGTRLTVV.

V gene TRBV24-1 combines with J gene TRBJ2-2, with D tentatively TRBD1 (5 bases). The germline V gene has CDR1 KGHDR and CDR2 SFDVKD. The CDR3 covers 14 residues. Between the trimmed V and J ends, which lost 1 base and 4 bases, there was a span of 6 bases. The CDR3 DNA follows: TGTGCCACCAGTGATTTCCAGGGCACCGGGGAGCTGTTTTTT. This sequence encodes CATSDFQGTGELFF.

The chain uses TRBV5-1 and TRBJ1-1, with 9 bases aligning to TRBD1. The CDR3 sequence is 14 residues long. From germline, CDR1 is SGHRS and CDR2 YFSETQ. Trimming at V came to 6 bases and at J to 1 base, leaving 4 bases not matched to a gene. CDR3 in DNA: TGCGCCAGCAAACAGGGGGCGTCGAACACTGAAGCTTTCTTT. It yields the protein CASKQGASNTEAFF.

The CDR3 DNA follows: TGTGCCAGCAGTTACCTTGAGGGCATATCCACCTACGAGCAGTACTTC. This codes for CASSYLEGISTYEQYF. This sequence joins TRBV6-2 or TRBV6-3 and TRBJ2-7; D possibly corresponds to TRBD2 (5 bases). This CDR3 is 16 amino acids long. Germline CDR1 reads MNHEY; CDR2 reads SVGEGT. Trimming removed 2 bases from V and 2 bases from J, with 16 bases in between.

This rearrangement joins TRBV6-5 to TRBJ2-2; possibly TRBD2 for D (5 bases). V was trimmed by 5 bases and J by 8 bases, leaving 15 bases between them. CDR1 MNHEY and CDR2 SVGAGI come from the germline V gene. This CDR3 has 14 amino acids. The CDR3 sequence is CASSLRTGSGELFF. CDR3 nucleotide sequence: TGTGCCAGCAGTCTGAGGACGGGGTCGGGGGAGCTGTTTTTT.

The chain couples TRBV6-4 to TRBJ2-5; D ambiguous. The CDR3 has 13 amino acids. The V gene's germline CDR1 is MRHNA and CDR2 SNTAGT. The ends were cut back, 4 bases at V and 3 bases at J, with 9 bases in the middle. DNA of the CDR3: TGTGCCAGCAGTGTTGGGCCCAAAGAGACCCAGTACTTC. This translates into CASSVGPKETQYF.

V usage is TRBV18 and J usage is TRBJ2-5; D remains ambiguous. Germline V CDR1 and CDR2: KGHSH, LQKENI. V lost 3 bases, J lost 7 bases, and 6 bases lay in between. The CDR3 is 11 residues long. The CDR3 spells CASSPPGTQYF. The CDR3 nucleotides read TGTGCCAGCTCACCGCCGGGGACCCAGTACTTC.

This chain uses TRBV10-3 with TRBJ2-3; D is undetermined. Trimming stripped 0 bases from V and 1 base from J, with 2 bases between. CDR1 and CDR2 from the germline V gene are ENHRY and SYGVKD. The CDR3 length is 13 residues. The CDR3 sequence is CAISESGTDTQYF. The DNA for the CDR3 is TGTGCCATCAGTGAGTCGGGCACAGATACGCAGTATTTT.

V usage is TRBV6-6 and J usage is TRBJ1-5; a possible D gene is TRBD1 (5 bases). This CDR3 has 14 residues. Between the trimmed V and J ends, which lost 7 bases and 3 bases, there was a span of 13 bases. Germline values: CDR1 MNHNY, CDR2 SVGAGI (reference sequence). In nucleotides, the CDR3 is TGTGCCAGCAACCCAGGACACCTCAATCAGCCCCAGCATTTT. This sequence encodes CASNPGHLNQPQHF.

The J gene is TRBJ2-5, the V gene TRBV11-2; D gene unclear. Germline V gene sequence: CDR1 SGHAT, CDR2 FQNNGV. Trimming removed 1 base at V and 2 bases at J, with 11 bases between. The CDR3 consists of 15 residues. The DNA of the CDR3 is TGTGCCAGCAGCTTAGGAATGACACCTCAAGAGACCCAGTACTTC. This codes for CASSLGMTPQETQYF. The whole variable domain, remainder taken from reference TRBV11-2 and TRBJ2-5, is EAGVAQSPRYKIIEKRQSVAFWCNPISGHATLYWYQQILGQGPKLLIQFQNNGVVDDSQLPKDRFSAERLKGVDSTLKIQPAKLEDSAVYLCASSLGMTPQETQYFGPGTRLLVL.

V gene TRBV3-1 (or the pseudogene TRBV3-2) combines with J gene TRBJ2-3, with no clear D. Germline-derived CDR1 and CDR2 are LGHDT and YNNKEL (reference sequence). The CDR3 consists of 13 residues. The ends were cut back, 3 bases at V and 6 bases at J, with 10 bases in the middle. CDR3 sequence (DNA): TGTGCCAGCAGCCAGGCCCGCGTGGATACGCAGTATTTT. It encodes CASSQARVDTQYF.

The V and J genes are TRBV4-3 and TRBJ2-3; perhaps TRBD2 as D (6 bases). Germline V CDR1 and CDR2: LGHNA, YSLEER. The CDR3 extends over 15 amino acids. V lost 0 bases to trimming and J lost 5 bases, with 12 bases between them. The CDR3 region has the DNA TGCGCCAGCAGCCAAGATCCGGGAGTGATAGATACGCAGTATTTT. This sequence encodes CASSQDPGVIDTQYF.

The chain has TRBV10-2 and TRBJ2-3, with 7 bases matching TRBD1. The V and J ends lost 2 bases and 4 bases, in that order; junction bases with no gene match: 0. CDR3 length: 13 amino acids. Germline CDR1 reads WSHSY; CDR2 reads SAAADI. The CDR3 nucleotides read TGCGCCAGCAGTGAGCAGGGGGCAGATACGCAGTATTTT. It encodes CASSEQGADTQYF.